This entry lists 29 T cell receptor beta chains sequenced from one sample in a study of T cell changes during pregnancy in multiple sclerosis. Only in-frame clones appear in the TCRdb table, and some are missing; sequencing was by immunoSEQ multiplex PCR. The sample holds around 20,000 clones, approximately 80% seen once. The starting material was CD8+ T cells from peripheral blood mononuclear cells, obtained in the first trimester of pregnancy. These receptors all stem from a female donor in good health, enrolled as a control in a pregnancy study.

This chain links TRBV6-1 with TRBJ1-6; D call uncertain. V was pared by 2 bases and J by 7 bases, with 6 bases between. In germline, CDR1 is MNHNS, CDR2 SASEGT. This CDR3 has 13 amino acids. CDR3 protein: CASSEFRNSPLHF. For the CDR3, the DNA is TGTGCCAGCAGTGAATTCCGGAATTCACCCCTCCACTTT.

This sequence joins TRBV7-9 and TRBJ2-7; 9 positions agree with TRBD1. This CDR3 comprises 13 residues. Trimming at V came to 3 bases and at J to 7 bases, leaving 4 bases not matched to a gene. In germline, CDR1 is SEHNR, CDR2 FQNEAQ (reference sequence). The DNA for the CDR3 is TGTGCCAGCAGCTTTGACAGGGGGGGTGAGCAGTACTTC. Amino acid sequence: CASSFDRGGEQYF.

CDR3 in amino acids: CASGRTAEGTEAFF. Here the CDR3 DNA reads TGTGCCAGCGGGCGGACAGCCGAAGGGACTGAAGCTTTCTTT. The chain employs TRBV6-6 and TRBJ1-1; tentative D call: TRBD1 (6 bases). V gave up 8 bases and J gave up 5 bases, with 18 bases separating them. The CDR3 runs 14 residues. The V gene's germline CDR1 is MNHNY and CDR2 SVGAGI (reference sequence).

The chain carries TRBV5-1 and TRBJ2-3; TRBD1 agrees at 7 bases. The CDR3 is 14 amino acids. Unmatched junction bases numbered 4, after V lost 5 bases and J lost 1 base. Germline assignment: CDR1 SGHRS and CDR2 YFSETQ. As DNA, the CDR3 is TGCGCCAGCAGGCCAACAGGGGGCACAGATACGCAGTATTTT. Translating it yields CASRPTGGTDTQYF.

The genes are TRBV9 and TRBJ2-1; possible D gene TRBD2, 6 bases. The V end was cut by 6 bases, the J end by 9 bases, with 16 bases between. This CDR3 has 13 residues. The V gene's germline CDR1 is SGDLS and CDR2 YYNGEE. The CDR3 nucleotides read TGTGCCAGCACCCGTGGGCAGGGAGGTGAGCAGTTCTTC. Amino acids: CASTRGQGGEQFF.

This chain joins TRBV6-1 and TRBJ2-2; TRBD1 matches 7 bases. Germline assignment: CDR1 MNHNS and CDR2 SASEGT. The CDR3 is 14 residues long. V trimming: 8 bases; J trimming: 5 bases; junction bases outside the gene matches: 8. The chain's CDR3 is CASVETGETGELFF. CDR3 coding DNA: TGTGCCAGCGTCGAAACAGGGGAAACCGGGGAGCTGTTTTTT.

The CDR3 sequence is CASSSQGVEAFF. The DNA for the CDR3 is TGTGCCAGCAGCTCCCAGGGTGTTGAAGCTTTCTTT. This chain uses TRBV7-9 with TRBJ1-1; maybe TRBD1 (5 bases). The germline V and J ends were trimmed by 4 bases and 7 bases, with 10 bases remaining between them. Germline V gives CDR1 SEHNR, CDR2 FQNEAQ (reference sequence). This CDR3 is 12 amino acids long. The full variable domain, with the rest looked up from reference TRBV7-9 and TRBJ1-1, is DTGVSQNPRHKITKRGQNVTFRCDPISEHNRLYWYRQTLGQGPEFLTYFQNEAQLEKSRLLSDRFSAERPKGSFSTLEIQRTEQGDSAMYLCASSSQGVEAFFGQGTRLTVV.

This clone has a single count. The J gene is TRBJ2-7, the V gene TRBV19, with 10 bases matching TRBD1. The CDR3 covers 15 residues. From germline, CDR1 is LNHDA and CDR2 SQIVND (reference sequence). Trimming took 5 bases from V and 5 from J; bases not matched to a gene: 9. This CDR3 is CASSPSDRGMNEQYF. In nucleotides, the CDR3 is TGTGCCAGTAGTCCTTCGGACAGGGGGATGAACGAGCAGTACTTC.

This chain uses TRBV5-1 with TRBJ1-2; 10 nucleotides match TRBD1. This CDR3 is 15 amino acids long. The junction had 5 bases not matched to a gene; V was cut back by 0 bases and J by 6 bases. CDR1 is SGHRS and CDR2 is YFSETQ in the germline V gene. The CDR3 coding sequence is TGCGCCAGCAGCTTGGAGGGACAGGGGACGGATGGCTACACCTTC. Its protein is CASSLEGQGTDGYTF.

The chain has TRBV6-1 and TRBJ1-2; no firm D call. The V end lost 2 bases, the J end lost 0 bases, and 16 bases lay between the germline ends. Germline CDR1 and CDR2: MNHNS and SASEGT. The CDR3 covers 17 residues. CDR3 loop: CASSEMEGLITNYGYTF. In nucleotides, the CDR3 is TGTGCCAGCAGTGAAATGGAGGGATTGATTACTAACTATGGCTACACCTTC.

This sequence joins TRBV6-4 and TRBJ2-1; 9 positions match TRBD2. The germline gives CDR1 MRHNA, CDR2 SNTAGT. The CDR3 sequence is 14 residues long. The V segment lost 3 bases and the J segment 7 bases; nucleotides outside the gene matches: 4. The CDR3 bases are TGTGCCAGCAGTGAGGCGGCGGGAGGGAATGAGCAGTTCTTC. Protein sequence: CASSEAAGGNEQFF.

The chain employs TRBV6-4 and TRBJ2-2; 8 bases fit TRBD1. CDR3 length: 15 residues. V gave up 5 bases and J gave up 0 bases; unmatched junction bases: 2. Looked up from germline, CDR1 is MRHNA and CDR2 is SNTAGT. The CDR3 here is CASSRQGSNTGELFF. DNA of the CDR3: TGTGCCAGCAGTAGACAGGGGTCGAACACCGGGGAGCTGTTTTTT.

This sequence joins TRBV27 and TRBJ1-5, with 7 nucleotides matching TRBD1. Per the germline V gene, CDR1 is MNHEY and CDR2 is SMNVEV (reference sequence). The CDR3 length is 15 residues. J gave up 7 bases and V 2 bases, and 8 bases lay outside the gene matches. The DNA for the CDR3 is TGTGCCAGCAGTTTAAGGTATCAGGGGGGCCAGCCCCAGCATTTT. Protein sequence: CASSLRYQGGQPQHF.

V gene TRBV10-3 combines with J gene TRBJ2-7; no reliable D call. The germline V gene encodes CDR1 ENHRY and CDR2 SYGVKD. This CDR3 is 13 amino acids long. V shed 0 bases and J shed 3 bases, with 6 bases lying between them. CDR3 amino acids: CAISESVNYEQYF. The CDR3 nucleotides read TGTGCCATCAGTGAGTCCGTTAACTACGAGCAGTACTTC.

The chain has TRBV27 and TRBJ1-1; D call uncertain. CDR1 is MNHEY and CDR2 is SMNVEV in the germline V gene (reference sequence). V lost 4 bases and J 1 base, leaving 10 bases between the germline ends. The CDR3 length is 14 residues. This CDR3 is CASSSGNANTEAFF. The CDR3 region has the DNA TGTGCCAGCAGTTCGGGTAATGCGAACACTGAAGCTTTCTTT.

The chain links TRBV2 to TRBJ2-3; D is perhaps TRBD2 (7 bases). V lost 5 bases and J lost 6, with 12 bases in between. This CDR3 contains 13 residues. Germline V CDR1 and CDR2: SNHLY, FYNNEI. The CDR3 bases are TGTGCCAGCAGTTGGGGGGGCGACGATACGCAGTATTTT. The encoded protein is CASSWGGDDTQYF.

The V call is TRBV28, the J call TRBJ1-3, with D unresolved. From germline, CDR1 is MDHEN and CDR2 SYDVKM. CDR3 length: 14 amino acids. V was trimmed by 3 bases and J by 2 bases, leaving 8 bases between them. The CDR3 region has the DNA TGTGCCAGCAGTTTCCCTATACCTGGAAACACCATATATTTT. The encoded protein is CASSFPIPGNTIYF.

The chain links TRBV27 to TRBJ2-2, with TRBD2 matching 9 bases. Germline trimming cut 7 bases from V and 7 bases from J; bases unmatched to any gene: 4. The length of the CDR3 is 13 residues. Germline V gene sequence: CDR1 MNHEY, CDR2 SMNVEV (reference sequence). The chain's CDR3 is CASMGLAGGELFF. The DNA of the CDR3 is TGTGCCAGCATGGGACTAGCCGGCGGGGAGCTGTTTTTT.

This clone has only a few counts. V and J are TRBV9 and TRBJ2-7, with 11 positions matching TRBD1. This CDR3 comprises 16 residues. The V and J ends lost 4 bases and 2 bases, in that order; junction bases with no gene match: 8. In germline, CDR1 is SGDLS, CDR2 YYNGEE. In nucleotides, the CDR3 is TGTGCCAGCAGCCCCGGGACAGGGGGAACGGCCTACGAGCAGTACTTC. Translating gives CASSPGTGGTAYEQYF.

V and J are TRBV28 and TRBJ2-1; a possible D gene is TRBD2 (5 bases). V lost 6 bases and J 2 bases, leaving 17 bases between the germline ends. From germline, CDR1 is MDHEN and CDR2 SYDVKM. The CDR3 loop spans 16 amino acids. CDR3 region: CASSPTFTEAYNEQFF. The CDR3 DNA follows: TGTGCCAGCAGCCCAACTTTCACGGAGGCCTACAATGAGCAGTTCTTC.

This rearrangement joins TRBV7-9 to TRBJ1-6, with 8 bases identical to TRBD1. The CDR3 runs to 14 residues. Germline loops: CDR1 SEHNR, CDR2 FQNEAQ (reference sequence). Germline trimming cut 5 bases from V and 8 bases from J; bases unmatched to any gene: 5. The CDR3 sequence: CASSPGQGDSPLHF. CDR3 nucleotides: TGTGCCAGCAGCCCAGGACAGGGAGATTCACCCCTCCACTTT.

The genes are TRBV19 and TRBJ1-1; the D gene is possibly TRBD1 (6 bases). V shed 1 base and J shed 8 bases, with 8 bases lying between them. Germline values: CDR1 LNHDA, CDR2 SQIVND (reference sequence). The CDR3 extends over 12 amino acids. Written as DNA, the CDR3 is TGTGCCAGTAGTATAGGGCAGGGGGAAGCTTTCTTT. Encoded protein: CASSIGQGEAFF.

The chain is built from TRBV7-9 and TRBJ2-1; D may be TRBD2 (6 bases). The CDR3 extends over 14 amino acids. Trimming pared 3 bases from V and 6 bases from J, leaving 12 bases between. CDR1 is SEHNR, CDR2 FQNEAQ, per germline (reference sequence). CDR3 loop: CASSFRENGNEQFF. The CDR3 DNA follows: TGTGCCAGCAGCTTTCGGGAGAATGGCAATGAGCAGTTCTTC.

The rearrangement uses TRBV5-1 and TRBJ2-2; 7 bases map to TRBD2. V shed 0 bases and J 1 base; nucleotides not matched to a gene: 0. Germline CDR1 SGHRS, CDR2 YFSETQ. CDR3 length: 15 residues. CDR3 residues: CASSLAGGNTGELFF. The CDR3 region has the DNA TGCGCCAGCAGCTTGGCGGGAGGGAACACCGGGGAGCTGTTTTTT.

This clone is classed as medium-sized. The chain couples TRBV6-4 to TRBJ2-1; 8 bases agree with TRBD1. V was pared by 5 bases and J by 6 bases, with 9 bases of the junction left unmatched. Germline V gives CDR1 MRHNA, CDR2 SNTAGT. The CDR3 spans 15 residues. The CDR3 is CASSSGQGGGNEQFF. The CDR3 nucleotides are TGTGCCAGCAGTTCAGGACAGGGTGGTGGCAATGAGCAGTTCTTC.

The CDR3 sequence: CASSYGARSRDTIYF. CDR3 nucleotide sequence: TGTGCCAGCAGTTACGGGGCAAGATCGAGAGACACCATATATTTT. The chain links TRBV6-6 to TRBJ1-3; perhaps TRBD1 as D (5 bases). The CDR3 spans 15 residues. The germline gives CDR1 MNHNY, CDR2 SVGAGI (reference sequence). The V and J ends lost 2 bases and 8 bases respectively, with 16 bases between them.

The rearrangement uses TRBV28 and TRBJ2-1, with 9 nucleotides matching TRBD2. The germline V gene encodes CDR1 MDHEN and CDR2 SYDVKM. The CDR3 is 16 amino acids. V was clipped by 6 bases and J by 0 bases; unmatched bases: 6. CDR3 DNA: TGTGCCAGCAGGACTAGCGGAAAGAGCTCCTACAATGAGCAGTTCTTC. Its translation is CASRTSGKSSYNEQFF. Supplemented by reference TRBV28 and TRBJ2-1, the full variable domain reads DVKVTQSSRYLVKRTGEKVFLECVQDMDHENMFWYRQDPGLGLRLIYFSYDVKMKEKGDIPEGYSVSREKKERFSLILESASTNQTSMYLCASRTSGKSSYNEQFFGPGTRLTVL.

The chain links TRBV6-4 to TRBJ2-1; D is undetermined. Per the germline V gene, CDR1 is MRHNA and CDR2 is SNTAGT. With 4 bases removed from V and 1 base from J, the gap between germline ends came to 11 bases. CDR3 length: 15 residues. The CDR3 reads CASSVRAGSYNEQFF. CDR3 DNA sequence: TGTGCCAGCAGTGTTCGAGCAGGATCCTACAATGAGCAGTTCTTC.

V usage is TRBV7-6 and J usage is TRBJ1-1; 7 nucleotides agree with TRBD1. V dropped 5 bases and J dropped 4; count of bases not matched to a gene: 7. Germline CDR1 is SGHVS and CDR2 is FNYEAQ. The CDR3 runs to 14 residues. This CDR3 is CASSPGTVGTEAFF. Here the CDR3 DNA reads TGTGCCAGCAGCCCGGGGACAGTCGGCACTGAAGCTTTCTTT.